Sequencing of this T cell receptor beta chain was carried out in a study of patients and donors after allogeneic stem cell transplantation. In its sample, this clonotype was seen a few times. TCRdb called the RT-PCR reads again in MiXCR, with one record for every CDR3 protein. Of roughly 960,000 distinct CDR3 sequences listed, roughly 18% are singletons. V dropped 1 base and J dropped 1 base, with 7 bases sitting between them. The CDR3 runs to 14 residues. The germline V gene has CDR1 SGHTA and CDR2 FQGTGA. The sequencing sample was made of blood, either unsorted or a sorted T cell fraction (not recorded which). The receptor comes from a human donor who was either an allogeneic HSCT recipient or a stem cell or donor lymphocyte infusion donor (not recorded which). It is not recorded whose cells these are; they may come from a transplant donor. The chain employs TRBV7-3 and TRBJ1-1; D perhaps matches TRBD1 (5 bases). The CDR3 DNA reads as TGTGCCAGCAGCTTAATAGGGGAGAACACTGAAGCTTTCTTT. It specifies CASSLIGENTEAFF.